The clone carrying this TCR beta chain was detected many times. Antigen specificity is unknown. In germline, CDR1 is SNHLY, CDR2 FYNNEI. V shed 8 bases, J shed 5 bases, and the junction held 11 bases outside the gene matches. CDR3 length equals 15 residues. Using quantitative 5'-RACE with molecular barcodes, the authors made TCR beta libraries. One entry per CDR3 protein, called by TCRdb with MiXCR from the 5' RACE reads. Seen here are under 150,000 distinct CDR3 sequences, about an eighth observed once, and the top ten hold 4.1%. This sample is part of a study of CD8 T cells in ankylosing spondylitis. Study-wide results and limits: Among TCR beta sequences, a motif of under ten highly homologous variants appeared characteristic of ankylosing spondylitis blood. Reportedly, matched ankylosing spondylitis synovial fluid was significantly enriched for disease-linked clones.

The source is a female donor with ankylosing spondylitis or in good health (not recorded which). The chain uses TRBV2 and TRBJ2-3, with TRBD2 identical over 9 bases. The sequenced material came from blood, either unsorted or a sorted T cell fraction (not recorded which). CDR3 sequence (DNA): TGTGCCAGCTGTAGCGGGAGTCTGATCGTAGATACGCAGTATTTT. Translating it yields CASCSGSLIVDTQYF.